One and the same sample provided the 15 T cell receptor beta chains below, sequenced in a study of blood T cells in healthy people across ages. Then a second PCR, running roughly 7 to 11 cycles, was carried out with a sample-barcoded 5' primer and a J-beta primer mix. TCRdb reprocessed the 5' RACE reads via MiXCR and lists one record per CDR3 protein. The table includes more than 800,000 distinct CDR3 sequences, under 55% detected once. Input material: blood. Receptors originate from a woman between 55 and 75 years old in good health.

This clonotype was seen only once. The chain couples TRBV3-1 to TRBJ2-5; unclear D gene. V lost 0 bases and J lost 1, with 15 bases in between. From germline, CDR1 is LGHDT and CDR2 YNNKEL (reference sequence). This CDR3 is built from 17 residues. The CDR3 protein is CASSQDFGRASQETQYF. CDR3 bases: TGTGCCAGCAGCCAAGATTTTGGACGAGCGAGCCAAGAGACCCAGTACTTC.

This rearrangement joins TRBV12-3 or TRBV12-4 to TRBJ1-2; tentatively, D is TRBD1 (6 bases). V lost 3 bases and J lost 0, with 11 bases in between. This CDR3 has 15 amino acids. CDR3 coding DNA: TGTGCCAGCAGTTTGGGAGGGGGAGCTAACTATGGCTACACCTTC. Amino acid sequence: CASSLGGGANYGYTF.

This rearrangement joins TRBV11-2 to TRBJ2-3, with D possibly matching TRBD2 (6 bases). Germline CDR1 SGHAT, CDR2 FQNNGV. Trimming took 6 bases from V and 4 from J, leaving 17 bases between them. The CDR3 is 15 residues long. In DNA, the CDR3 is TGTGCCAGCAGTTATAGCGGACAAACACCAGATACGCAGTATTTT. Translation gives CASSYSGQTPDTQYF.

The table lists this clonotype with a count of one. The rearrangement joins TRBV5-4 to TRBJ2-1, with D unclear. Trimming pared 1 base from V and 10 bases from J, leaving 6 bases between. The CDR3 extends over 11 amino acids. CDR1 and CDR2 from the germline V gene are SGHNT and YYREEE (reference sequence). CDR3: CASSLLEEQFF. CDR3 in DNA: TGTGCCAGCAGCTTGTTAGAGGAGCAGTTCTTC.

This clonotype was seen repeatedly, ten times or more. The chain recombines TRBV7-9 with TRBJ2-3; 12 positions match TRBD2. V lost 6 bases to trimming and J lost 2 bases; unmatched junction nucleotides: 6. This CDR3 is built from 16 residues. Germline CDR1 is SEHNR and CDR2 is FQNEAQ (reference sequence). For the CDR3, the DNA is TGTGCCAGCAGTCTAGGACTAGCGGGACTCACAGATACGCAGTATTTT. It yields the protein CASSLGLAGLTDTQYF.

The J gene is TRBJ2-7, the V gene TRBV20-1, with D possibly TRBD2 on 5 matching bases. Trimming took 0 bases from V and 7 from J, leaving 25 bases between them. This CDR3 region has 17 residues. Germline V CDR1 and CDR2: DFQATT, SNEGSKA (reference sequence). CDR3 loop: CSARDRAAASFSTEQYF. CDR3 coding DNA: TGCAGTGCTAGAGATCGGGCAGCCGCTAGCTTCTCGACGGAGCAGTACTTC.

This clonotype was recorded a few times. V gene TRBV20-1 combines with J gene TRBJ2-5; D may be TRBD2 (5 bases). TRBJ2-7 explains the end of the DNA better; the J call may be wrong. Looked up from germline, CDR1 is DFQATT and CDR2 is SNEGSKA (reference sequence). The CDR3 sequence is 14 residues long. The CDR3 nucleotides read TGCAGTGCTAGAGATTCACTAGGTCGGTACGAGCAGTACTTC. The encoded protein is CSARDSLGRYEQYF.

The chain uses TRBV18 and TRBJ2-4; no definite D call. The J call may not be correct, given that the DNA end is closer to TRBJ2-7. This CDR3 is built from 11 residues. Germline lookup yields CDR1 KGHSH and CDR2 LQKENI. The CDR3 sequence is CASSPKGEQYF. The CDR3 nucleotides are TGTGCCAGCTCACCCAAGGGCGAGCAGTACTTC.

V usage is TRBV9 and J usage is TRBJ2-4; tentative D call: TRBD2 (5 bases). The germline V gene encodes CDR1 SGDLS and CDR2 YYNGEE. The V and J ends lost 0 bases and 7 bases respectively, with 20 bases between them. This CDR3 has 17 residues. The CDR3 DNA reads TGTGCCAGCAGCGTAGCTACCGGGATGGGGATTACGAACATTCAGTACTTC. Protein sequence: CASSVATGMGITNIQYF.

This chain links TRBV12-3 or TRBV12-4 with TRBJ2-4, with 7 bases lining up with TRBD1. The ends lost 5 bases at V and 3 bases at J; junction bases unmatched: 10. The CDR3 consists of 16 residues. Here the CDR3 reads CASSNYRGRGKNIQYF. DNA of the CDR3: TGTGCCAGCAGTAACTACAGGGGAAGGGGCAAAAACATTCAGTACTTC.

This clonotype was recorded a few times. V and J are TRBV5-1 and TRBJ2-7; 14 bases are shared with TRBD2. This CDR3 has 16 residues. Germline V CDR1 and CDR2: SGHRS, YFSETQ. V was pared by 2 bases and J by 2 bases, with 3 bases of the junction left unmatched. In DNA, the CDR3 is TGCGCCAGCAGCTTCGGACTAGCGGGAGGTACCTACGAGCAGTACTTC. It specifies CASSFGLAGGTYEQYF.

This clonotype has just a few counts. The genes are TRBV30 and TRBJ1-2; D is perhaps TRBD1 (5 bases). Germline V gives CDR1 GTSNPN, CDR2 SVGIG (reference sequence). Trimming removed 2 bases at V and 1 base at J, with 8 bases between. The CDR3 length is 13 residues. The CDR3 reads CAWSQDSNYGYTF. As DNA, the CDR3 is TGTGCCTGGAGTCAAGACAGTAACTATGGCTACACCTTC. The whole variable domain, remainder taken from reference TRBV30 and TRBJ1-2, is SQTIHQWPATLVQPVGSPLSLECTVEGTSNPNLYWYRQAAGRGLQLLFYSVGIGQISSEVPQNLSASRPQDRQFILSSKKLLLSDSGFYLCAWSQDSNYGYTFGSGTRLTVV.

The V gene is TRBV12-3 or TRBV12-4, the J gene TRBJ2-5, with D perhaps TRBD1 (6 bases). The germline V and J ends were trimmed by 2 bases and 5 bases, with 15 bases remaining between them. There are 15 residues in the CDR3. The CDR3 nucleotides are TGTGCCAGCAGTTTAAGTCAGGGGAGCGGTGAGACCCAGTACTTC. Amino acids: CASSLSQGSGETQYF.

This clonotype was seen only once. The CDR3: CASSSSGGAGYGYTF. Here the CDR3 DNA reads TGCGCCAGCAGCTCTTCAGGGGGCGCTGGATATGGCTACACCTTC. The V call is TRBV5-1, the J call TRBJ1-2; 8 bases are shared with TRBD1. This CDR3 contains 15 residues. J was trimmed by 5 bases and V by 3 bases; bases with no gene match: 9. Per the germline V gene, CDR1 is SGHRS and CDR2 is YFSETQ.

A word on this clonotype: The junction departs from the called germline gene at one end, perhaps through a read error. V usage is TRBV7-3 and J usage is TRBJ2-1; D call uncertain. Germline-derived CDR1 and CDR2 are SGHTA and FQGTGA. The CDR3 runs 15 residues. The DNA for the CDR3 is TGTGCCGGCAGCTTACACCCTAGAAACTACAATGAGCAGTTCTTC. Translating it yields CAGSLHPRNYNEQFF.